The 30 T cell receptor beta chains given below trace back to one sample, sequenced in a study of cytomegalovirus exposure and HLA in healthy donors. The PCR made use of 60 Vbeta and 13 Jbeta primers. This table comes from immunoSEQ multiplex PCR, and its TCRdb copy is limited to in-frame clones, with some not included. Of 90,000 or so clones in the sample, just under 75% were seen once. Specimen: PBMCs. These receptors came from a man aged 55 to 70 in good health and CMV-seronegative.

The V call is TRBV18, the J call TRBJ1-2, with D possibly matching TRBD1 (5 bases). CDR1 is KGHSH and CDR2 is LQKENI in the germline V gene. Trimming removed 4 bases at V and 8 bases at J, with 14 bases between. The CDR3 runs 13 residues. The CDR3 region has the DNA TGTGCCAGCTCACGGGGCGACATTGGCGGCTACACCTTC. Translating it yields CASSRGDIGGYTF. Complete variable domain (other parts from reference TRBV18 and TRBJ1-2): NAGVMQNPRHLVRRRGQEARLRCSPMKGHSHVYWYRQLPEEGLKFMVYLQKENIIDESGMPKERFSAEFPKEGPSILRIQQVVRGDSAAYFCASSRGDIGGYTFGSGTRLTVV.

DNA of the CDR3: TGTGCCAGCAGTGCCCCGGGGGTGAACACTGAAGCTTTCTTT. Encoded protein: CASSAPGVNTEAFF. V usage is TRBV6-1 and J usage is TRBJ1-1, with D possibly matching TRBD1 (5 bases). Germline V gene sequence: CDR1 MNHNS, CDR2 SASEGT. The V gene lost 4 bases and the J gene lost 0 bases, with 9 bases spanning the gap. This CDR3 has 14 amino acids.

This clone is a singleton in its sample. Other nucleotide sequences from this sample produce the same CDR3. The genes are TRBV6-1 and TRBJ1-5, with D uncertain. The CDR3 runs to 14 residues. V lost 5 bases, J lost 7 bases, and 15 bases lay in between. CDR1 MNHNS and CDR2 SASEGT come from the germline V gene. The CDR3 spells CASSLQGGGQPQHF. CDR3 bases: TGTGCCAGCAGTTTACAAGGAGGTGGCCAGCCCCAGCATTTT.

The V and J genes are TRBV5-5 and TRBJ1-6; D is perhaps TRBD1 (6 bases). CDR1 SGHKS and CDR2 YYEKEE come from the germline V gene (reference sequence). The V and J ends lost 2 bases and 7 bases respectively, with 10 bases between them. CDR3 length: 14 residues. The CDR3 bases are TGTGCCAGCAGCTTTACAGGGTCCAATTCACCCCTCCACTTT. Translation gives CASSFTGSNSPLHF. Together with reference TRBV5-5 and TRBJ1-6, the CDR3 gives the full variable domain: DAGVTQSPTHLIKTRGQQVTLRCSPISGHKSVSWYQQVLGQGPQFIFQYYEKEERGRGNFPDRFSARQFPNYSSELNVNALLLGDSALYLCASSFTGSNSPLHFGNGTRLTVT.

The DNA of the CDR3 is TGTGCCACCAGCAGAGATTTTAACAACCATCAGCCCCAGCATTTT. Residues: CATSRDFNNHQPQHF. The chain employs TRBV15 and TRBJ1-5; D gene ambiguous. CDR1 and CDR2 from the germline V gene are LNHNV and YYDKDF (reference sequence). The V end was cut by 0 bases, the J end by 5 bases, with 11 bases between. The CDR3 is 15 residues long.

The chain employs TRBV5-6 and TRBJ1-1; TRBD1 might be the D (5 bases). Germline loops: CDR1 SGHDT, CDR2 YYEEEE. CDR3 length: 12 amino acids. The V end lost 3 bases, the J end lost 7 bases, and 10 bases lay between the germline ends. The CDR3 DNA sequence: TGTGCCAGCAGCTCCAGGGTTAGTGAAGCTTTCTTT. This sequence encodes CASSSRVSEAFF.

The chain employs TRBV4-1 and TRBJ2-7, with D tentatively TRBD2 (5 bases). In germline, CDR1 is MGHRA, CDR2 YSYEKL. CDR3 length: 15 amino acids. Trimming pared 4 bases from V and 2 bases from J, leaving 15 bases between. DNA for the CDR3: TGCGCCAGCAGCCCCACCAGGTCGGAGGCCTACGAGCAGTACTTC. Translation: CASSPTRSEAYEQYF.

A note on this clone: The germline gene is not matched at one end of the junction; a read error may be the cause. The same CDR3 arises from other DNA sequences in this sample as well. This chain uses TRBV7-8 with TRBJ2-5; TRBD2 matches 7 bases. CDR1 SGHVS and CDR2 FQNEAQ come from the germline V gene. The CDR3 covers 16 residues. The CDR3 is CASSLIGQGLQETQYF. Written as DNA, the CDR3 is TGTGCCAGCAGCTTAATCGGGCAGGGACTACAAGAGACTCAGTACTTC. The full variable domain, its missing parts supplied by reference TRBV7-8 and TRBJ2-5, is GAGVSQSPRYKVAKRGQDVALRCDPISGHVSLFWYQQALGQGPEFLTYFQNEAQLDKSGLPSDRFFAERPEGSVSTLKIQRTQQEDSAVYLCASSLIGQGLQETQYFGPGTRLLVL.

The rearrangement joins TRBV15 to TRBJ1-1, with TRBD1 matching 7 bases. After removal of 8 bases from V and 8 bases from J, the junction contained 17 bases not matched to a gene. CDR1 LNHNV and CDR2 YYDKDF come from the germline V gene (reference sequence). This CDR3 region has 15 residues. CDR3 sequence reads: CATLGTGALGAEAFF. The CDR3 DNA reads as TGTGCCACCTTGGGAACAGGGGCCCTGGGTGCGGAAGCTTTCTTT.

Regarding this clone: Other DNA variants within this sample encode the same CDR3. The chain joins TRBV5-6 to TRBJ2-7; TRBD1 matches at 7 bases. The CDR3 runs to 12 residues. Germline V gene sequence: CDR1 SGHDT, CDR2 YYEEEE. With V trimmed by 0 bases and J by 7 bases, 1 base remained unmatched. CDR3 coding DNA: TGTGCCAGCAGCTTGGGCAGGGGGGAGCAGTACTTC. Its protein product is CASSLGRGEQYF.

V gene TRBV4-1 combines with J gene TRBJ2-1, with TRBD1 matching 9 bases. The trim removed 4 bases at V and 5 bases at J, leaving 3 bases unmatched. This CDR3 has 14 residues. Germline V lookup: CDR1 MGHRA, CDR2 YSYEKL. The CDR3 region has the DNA TGCGCCAGCAGCCCCGGACAGGGGAACAATGAGCAGTTCTTC. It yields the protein CASSPGQGNNEQFF.

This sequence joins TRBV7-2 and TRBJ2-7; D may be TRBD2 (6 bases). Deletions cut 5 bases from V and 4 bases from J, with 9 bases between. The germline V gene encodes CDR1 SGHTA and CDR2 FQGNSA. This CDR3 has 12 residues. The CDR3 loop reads CASSPGTYEQYF. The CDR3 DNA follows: TGTGCCAGCAGCCCTGGGACTTACGAGCAGTACTTC.

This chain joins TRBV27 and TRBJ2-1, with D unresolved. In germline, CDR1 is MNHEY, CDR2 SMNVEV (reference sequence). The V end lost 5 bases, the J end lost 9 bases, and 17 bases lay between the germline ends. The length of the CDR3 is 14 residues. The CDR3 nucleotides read TGTGCCAGCAGTCCCCTCCTGGTCGACTTTGAGCAGTTCTTC. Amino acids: CASSPLLVDFEQFF.

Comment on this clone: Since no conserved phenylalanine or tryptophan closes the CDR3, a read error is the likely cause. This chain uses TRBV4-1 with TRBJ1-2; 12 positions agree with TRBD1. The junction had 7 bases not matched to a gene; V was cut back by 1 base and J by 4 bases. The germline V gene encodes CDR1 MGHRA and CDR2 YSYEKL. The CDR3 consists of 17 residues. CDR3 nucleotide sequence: TGCGCCAGCAGCCAAGGGGGGGGGACAGGGGGCTTCTATGGCTACACCTGC. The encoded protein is CASSQGGGTGGFYGYTC.

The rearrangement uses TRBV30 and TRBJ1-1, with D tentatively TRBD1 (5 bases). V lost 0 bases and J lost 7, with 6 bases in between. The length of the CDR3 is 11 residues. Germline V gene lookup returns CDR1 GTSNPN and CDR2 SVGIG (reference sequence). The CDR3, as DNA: TGTGCCTGGAGTGTCGGGGGTGAAGCTTTCTTT. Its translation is CAWSVGGEAFF.

The CDR3 DNA reads as TGTGCCAGCACAGAGGGGGGGCGCCAAGAGACCCAGTACTTC. It codes for CASTEGGRQETQYF. The V gene is TRBV6-5, the J gene TRBJ2-5, with D perhaps TRBD2 (7 bases). V shed 7 bases and J shed 1 base, with 13 bases lying between them. CDR3 length: 14 residues. The V gene's germline CDR1 is MNHEY and CDR2 SVGAGI.

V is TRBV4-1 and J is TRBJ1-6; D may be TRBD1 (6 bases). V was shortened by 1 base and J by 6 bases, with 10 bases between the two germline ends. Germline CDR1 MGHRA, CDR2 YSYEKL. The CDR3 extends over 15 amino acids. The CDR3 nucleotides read TGCGCCAGCAGCCAAGGGGACACTTCTAATTCACCCCTCCACTTT. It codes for CASSQGDTSNSPLHF.

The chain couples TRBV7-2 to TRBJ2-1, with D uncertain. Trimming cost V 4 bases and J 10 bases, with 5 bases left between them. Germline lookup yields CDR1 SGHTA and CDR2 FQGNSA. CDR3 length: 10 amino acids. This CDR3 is CASSYSEQFF. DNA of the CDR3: TGTGCCAGCAGCTACTCCGAGCAGTTCTTC.

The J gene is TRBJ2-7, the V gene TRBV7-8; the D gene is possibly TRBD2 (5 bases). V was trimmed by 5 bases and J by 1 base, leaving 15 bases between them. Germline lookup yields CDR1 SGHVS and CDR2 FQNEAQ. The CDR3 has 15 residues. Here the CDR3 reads CASSPLPGISYEQYF. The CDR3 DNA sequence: TGTGCCAGCAGCCCCTTGCCGGGAATATCCTACGAGCAGTACTTC. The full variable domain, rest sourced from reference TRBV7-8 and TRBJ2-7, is GAGVSQSPRYKVAKRGQDVALRCDPISGHVSLFWYQQALGQGPEFLTYFQNEAQLDKSGLPSDRFFAERPEGSVSTLKIQRTQQEDSAVYLCASSPLPGISYEQYFGPGTRLTVT.

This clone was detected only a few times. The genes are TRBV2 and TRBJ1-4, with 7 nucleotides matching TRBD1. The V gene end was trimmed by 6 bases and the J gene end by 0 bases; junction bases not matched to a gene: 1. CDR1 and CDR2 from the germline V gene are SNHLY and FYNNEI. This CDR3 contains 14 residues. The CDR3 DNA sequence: TGTGCCAGCAGAGGGACAGCAACTAATGAAAAACTGTTTTTT. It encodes CASRGTATNEKLFF.

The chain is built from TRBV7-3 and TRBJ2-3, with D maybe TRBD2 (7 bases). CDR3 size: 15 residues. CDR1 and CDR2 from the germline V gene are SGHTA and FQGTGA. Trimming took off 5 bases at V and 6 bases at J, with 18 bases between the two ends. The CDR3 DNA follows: TGTGCCAGCAGCCTTCCTGGGGGGGCGGGGGATACGCAGTATTTT. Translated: CASSLPGGAGDTQYF.

The CDR3 protein is CASSTPATGSGQPQHF. CDR3 DNA: TGTGCCAGTAGTACGCCCGCTACAGGGTCGGGACAGCCCCAGCATTTT. This chain uses TRBV19 with TRBJ1-5, with a possible D match to TRBD1 (6 bases). Trimming stripped 4 bases from V and 7 bases from J, with 20 bases between. Germline assignment: CDR1 LNHDA and CDR2 SQIVND (reference sequence). The CDR3 has 16 residues.

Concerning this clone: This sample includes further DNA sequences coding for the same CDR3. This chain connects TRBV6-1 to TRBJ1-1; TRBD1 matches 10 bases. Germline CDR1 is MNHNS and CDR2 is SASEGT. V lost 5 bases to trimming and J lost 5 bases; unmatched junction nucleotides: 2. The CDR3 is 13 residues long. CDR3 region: CASSLDRGTEAFF. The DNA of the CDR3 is TGTGCCAGCAGTTTGGACAGGGGGACTGAAGCTTTCTTT.

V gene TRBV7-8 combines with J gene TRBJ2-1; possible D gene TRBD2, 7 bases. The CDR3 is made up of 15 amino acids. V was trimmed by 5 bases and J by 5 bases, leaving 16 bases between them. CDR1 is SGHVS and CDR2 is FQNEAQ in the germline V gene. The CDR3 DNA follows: TGTGCCAGCAGCCTAGAGGGGGGGCTGAACAATGAGCAGTTCTTC. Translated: CASSLEGGLNNEQFF.

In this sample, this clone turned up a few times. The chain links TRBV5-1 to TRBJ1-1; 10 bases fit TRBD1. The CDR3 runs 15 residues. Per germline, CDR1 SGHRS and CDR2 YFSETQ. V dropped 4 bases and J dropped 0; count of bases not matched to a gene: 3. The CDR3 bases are TGCGCCAGCAGCCCGACAGGGGGCCTGAACACTGAAGCTTTCTTT. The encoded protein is CASSPTGGLNTEAFF.

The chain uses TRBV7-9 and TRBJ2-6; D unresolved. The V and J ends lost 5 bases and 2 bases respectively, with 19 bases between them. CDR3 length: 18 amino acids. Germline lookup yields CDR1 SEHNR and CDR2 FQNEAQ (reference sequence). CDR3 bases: TGTGCCAGCAGCGCAACCCCGACAACCGTGGCTGGGGCCAACGTCCTGACTTTC. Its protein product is CASSATPTTVAGANVLTF. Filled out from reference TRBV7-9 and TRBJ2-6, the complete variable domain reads DTGVSQNPRHKITKRGQNVTFRCDPISEHNRLYWYRQTLGQGPEFLTYFQNEAQLEKSRLLSDRFSAERPKGSFSTLEIQRTEQGDSAMYLCASSATPTTVAGANVLTFGAGSRLTVL.

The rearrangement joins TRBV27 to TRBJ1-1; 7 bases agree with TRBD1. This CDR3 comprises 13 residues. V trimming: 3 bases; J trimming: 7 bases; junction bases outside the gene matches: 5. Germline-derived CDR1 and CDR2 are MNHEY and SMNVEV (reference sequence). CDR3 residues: CASSLTGSDEAFF. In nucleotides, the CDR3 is TGTGCCAGCAGTTTGACAGGGTCGGATGAAGCTTTCTTT.

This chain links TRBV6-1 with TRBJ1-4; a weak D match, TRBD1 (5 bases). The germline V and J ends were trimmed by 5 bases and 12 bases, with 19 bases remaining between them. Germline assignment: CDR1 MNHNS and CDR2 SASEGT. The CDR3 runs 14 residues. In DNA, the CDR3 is TGTGCCAGCAGTCGGGACTTCGTAGTGACGGAACTGTTTTTT. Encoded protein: CASSRDFVVTELFF.

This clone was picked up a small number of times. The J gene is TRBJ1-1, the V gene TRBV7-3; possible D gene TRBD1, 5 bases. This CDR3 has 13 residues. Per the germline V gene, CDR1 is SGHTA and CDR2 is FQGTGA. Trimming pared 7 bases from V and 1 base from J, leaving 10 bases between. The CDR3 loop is CASTGAGNTEAFF. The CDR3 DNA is TGTGCCAGCACTGGGGCCGGGAACACTGAAGCTTTCTTT.

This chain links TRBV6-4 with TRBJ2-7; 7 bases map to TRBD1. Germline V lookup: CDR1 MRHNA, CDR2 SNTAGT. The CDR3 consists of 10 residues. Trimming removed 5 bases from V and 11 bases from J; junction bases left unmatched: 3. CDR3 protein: CASSRDSEYF. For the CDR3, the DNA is TGTGCCAGCAGTAGGGACAGCGAGTACTTC.